Only one count was recorded for the clone carrying this T cell receptor (beta chain). The sample is drawn from a study of blood T cell repertoires in COVID-19. Sequencing used immunoSEQ multiplex PCR; TCRdb keeps in-frame clones, though not all of them. The data contain approximately 78,000 clones, 75% to 90% of them singletons. This CDR3 spans 16 amino acids. V shed 4 bases and J 5 bases; nucleotides not matched to a gene: 8. Germline loops: CDR1 SGHRS, CDR2 YFSETQ. The chain links TRBV5-1 to TRBJ2-5; 13 bases agree with TRBD2. The source material was peripheral blood. The TCR comes from a woman aged 80 or over with acute or convalescent COVID-19. CDR3 bases: TGCGCCAGCAGCATTCAACTAGCGGGGGGGCGTGAGACCCAGTACTTC. This codes for CASSIQLAGGRETQYF.